This TCR beta chain stems from a study of cytomegalovirus exposure and HLA in healthy donors. As regards this clone: Its target is unknown.

Study results and limitations: While the bulk of TCR sequences proved rare, some public TCRs turned up in many donors. TCR beta V- and J-gene trimming was later associated with a missense DCLRE1C variant. A previous analysis found most TCR beta V segments productive roughly 90% or roughly 30% of the time.

PCR amplification relied on 60 Vbeta primers (plus 13 Jbeta primers). Authors' methods: Later work found approximately 80 million unique TCR beta chains, with 9.5 million to 14 million shared. Clones were read by immunoSEQ multiplex PCR, and TCRdb kept only the in-frame ones, dropping some. That table supplies the V and J calls and clone size; D and trimming were determined from the DNA. The repertoire includes about 93,000 clones, around 78% of them detected once, and around 0.63% sits in the top ten. Sequenced: PBMCs. This TCR was sampled from a man aged 25-40 years in good health and CMV-seronegative.

The CDR3 DNA reads TGCAGCGTTCGGACAGTTCCTAATGAAAAACTGTTTTTT. Amino acid sequence: CSVRTVPNEKLFF. The chain carries TRBV29-1 and TRBJ1-4; maybe TRBD1 (6 bases). Germline V lookup: CDR1 SQVTM, CDR2 ANQGSEA. The CDR3 totals 13 residues. V was shortened by 5 bases and J by 3 bases, with 10 bases between the two germline ends. Looking up the rest from reference TRBV29-1 and TRBJ1-4 gives the full variable domain: SAVISQKPSRDICQRGTSLTIQCQVDSQVTMMFWYRQQPGQSLTLIATANQGSEATYESGFVIDKFPISRPNLTFSTLTVSNMSPEDSSIYLCSVRTVPNEKLFFGSGTQLSVL.